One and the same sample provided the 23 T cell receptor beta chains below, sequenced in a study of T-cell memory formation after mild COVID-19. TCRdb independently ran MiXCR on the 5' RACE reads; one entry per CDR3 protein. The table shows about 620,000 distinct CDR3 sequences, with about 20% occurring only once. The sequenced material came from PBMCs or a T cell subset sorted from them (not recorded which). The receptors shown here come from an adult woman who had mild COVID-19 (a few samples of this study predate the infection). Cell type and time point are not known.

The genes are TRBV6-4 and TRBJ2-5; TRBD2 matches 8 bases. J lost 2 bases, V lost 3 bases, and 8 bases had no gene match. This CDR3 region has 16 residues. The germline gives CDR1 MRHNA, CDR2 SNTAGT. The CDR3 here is CASSDNPGLDQETQYF. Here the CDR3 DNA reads TGTGCCAGCAGTGATAATCCGGGACTAGATCAAGAGACCCAGTACTTC.

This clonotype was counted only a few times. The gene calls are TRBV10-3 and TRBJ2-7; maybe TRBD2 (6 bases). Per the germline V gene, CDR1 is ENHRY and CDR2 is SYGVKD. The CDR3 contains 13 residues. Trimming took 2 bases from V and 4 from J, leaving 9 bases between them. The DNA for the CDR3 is TGTGCCATCAGTGAGACGGGAGAATACGAGCAGTACTTC. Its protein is CAISETGEYEQYF.

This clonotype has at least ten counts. The CDR3 reads CSARDRTPLETQYF. The CDR3 nucleotides read TGCAGTGCTAGAGATCGGACACCATTAGAGACCCAGTACTTC. The gene calls are TRBV20-1 and TRBJ2-5; perhaps TRBD1 as D (5 bases). Trimming shortened V by 0 bases and J by 4 bases, and 12 bases separated the two germline ends. Germline CDR1 and CDR2: DFQATT and SNEGSKA (reference sequence). CDR3 length: 14 residues.

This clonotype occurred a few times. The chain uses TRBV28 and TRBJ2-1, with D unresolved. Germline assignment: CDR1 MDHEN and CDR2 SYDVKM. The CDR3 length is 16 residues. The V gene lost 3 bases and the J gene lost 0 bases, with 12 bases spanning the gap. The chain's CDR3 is CASSFVSESSYNEQFF. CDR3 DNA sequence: TGTGCCAGCAGTTTTGTCTCCGAAAGCTCCTACAATGAGCAGTTCTTC.

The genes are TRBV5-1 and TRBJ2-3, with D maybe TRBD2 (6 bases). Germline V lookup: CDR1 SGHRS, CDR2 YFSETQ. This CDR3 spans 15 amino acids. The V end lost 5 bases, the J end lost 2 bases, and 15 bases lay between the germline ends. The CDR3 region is CASRSSGLATDTQYF. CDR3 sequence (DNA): TGCGCCAGCAGGTCGAGCGGGTTAGCCACAGATACGCAGTATTTT. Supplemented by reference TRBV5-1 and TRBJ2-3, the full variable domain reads KAGVTQTPRYLIKTRGQQVTLSCSPISGHRSVSWYQQTPGQGLQFLFEYFSETQRNKGNFPGRFSGRQFSNSRSEMNVSTLELGDSALYLCASRSSGLATDTQYFGPGTRLTVL.

Here the CDR3 reads CATRGVGEKLFF. The DNA of the CDR3 is TGTGCCACTCGTGGGGTGGGAGAAAAACTGTTTTTT. The chain recombines TRBV19 with TRBJ1-4; D call uncertain. Germline V CDR1 and CDR2: LNHDA, SQIVND (reference sequence). This CDR3 region has 12 residues. Trimming removed 10 bases at V and 8 bases at J, with 14 bases between.

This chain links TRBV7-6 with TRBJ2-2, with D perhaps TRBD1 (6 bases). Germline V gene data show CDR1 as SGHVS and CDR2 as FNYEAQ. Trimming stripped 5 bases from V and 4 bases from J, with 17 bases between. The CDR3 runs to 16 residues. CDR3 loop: CASSPRGGRGTGELFF. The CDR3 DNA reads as TGTGCCAGCAGCCCTAGAGGGGGACGGGGCACCGGGGAGCTGTTTTTT.

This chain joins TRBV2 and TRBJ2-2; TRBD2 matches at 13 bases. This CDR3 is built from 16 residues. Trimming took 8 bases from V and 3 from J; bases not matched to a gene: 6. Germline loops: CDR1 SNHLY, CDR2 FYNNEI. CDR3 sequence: CASLLAGGPHTGELFF. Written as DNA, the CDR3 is TGTGCCAGCTTACTAGCGGGAGGGCCCCACACCGGGGAGCTGTTTTTT.

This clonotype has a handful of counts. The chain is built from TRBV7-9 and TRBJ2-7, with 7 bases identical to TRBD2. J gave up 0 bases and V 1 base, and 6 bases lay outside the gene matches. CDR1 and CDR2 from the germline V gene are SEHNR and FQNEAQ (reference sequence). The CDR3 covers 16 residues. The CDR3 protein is CASSLVAGDYSYEQYF. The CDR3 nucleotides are TGTGCCAGCAGCTTAGTTGCTGGGGACTACTCCTACGAGCAGTACTTC. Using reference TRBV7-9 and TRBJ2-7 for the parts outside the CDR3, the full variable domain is DTGVSQNPRHKITKRGQNVTFRCDPISEHNRLYWYRQTLGQGPEFLTYFQNEAQLEKSRLLSDRFSAERPKGSFSTLEIQRTEQGDSAMYLCASSLVAGDYSYEQYFGPGTRLTVT.

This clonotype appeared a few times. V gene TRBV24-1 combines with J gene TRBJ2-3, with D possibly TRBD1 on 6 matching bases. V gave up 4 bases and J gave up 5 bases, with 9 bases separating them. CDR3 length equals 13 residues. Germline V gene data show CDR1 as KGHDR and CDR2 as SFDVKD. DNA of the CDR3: TGTGCCACCAGTGACGTCAGGGGAGATACGCAGTATTTT. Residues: CATSDVRGDTQYF.

Written as DNA, the CDR3 is TGTGCCGCAGGGACAGTGGGGAACACTGAAGCTTTCTTT. Its protein product is CAAGTVGNTEAFF. This chain uses TRBV13 with TRBJ1-1; 7 nucleotides agree with TRBD1. The CDR3 has 13 residues. V shed 11 bases, J shed 1 base, and the junction held 7 bases outside the gene matches. Germline V gives CDR1 PRHDT, CDR2 FYEKMQ (reference sequence). The full variable domain, in which reference TRBV13 and TRBJ1-1 provide the parts outside the CDR3, is AAGVIQSPRHLIKEKRETATLKCYPIPRHDTVYWYQQGPGQDPQFLISFYEKMQSDKGSIPDRFSAQQFSDYHSELNMSSLELGDSALYFCAAGTVGNTEAFFGQGTRLTVV.

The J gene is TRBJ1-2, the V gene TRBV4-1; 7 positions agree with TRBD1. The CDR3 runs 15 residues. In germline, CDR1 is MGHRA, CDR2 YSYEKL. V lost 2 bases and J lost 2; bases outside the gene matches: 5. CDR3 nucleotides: TGCGCCAGCAGCCAACCGGGACAGAAGAACTATGGCTACACCTTC. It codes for CASSQPGQKNYGYTF.

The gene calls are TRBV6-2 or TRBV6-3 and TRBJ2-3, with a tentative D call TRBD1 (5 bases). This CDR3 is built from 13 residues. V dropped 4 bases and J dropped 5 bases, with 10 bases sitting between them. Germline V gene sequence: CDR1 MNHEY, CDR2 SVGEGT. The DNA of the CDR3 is TGTGCCAGCAGTTCCCAGGGTGAAGATACGCAGTATTTT. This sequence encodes CASSSQGEDTQYF.

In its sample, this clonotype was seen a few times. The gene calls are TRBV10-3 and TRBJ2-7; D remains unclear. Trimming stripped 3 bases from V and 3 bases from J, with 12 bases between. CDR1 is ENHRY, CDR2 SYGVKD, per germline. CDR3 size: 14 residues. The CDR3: CAISDWIANYEQYF. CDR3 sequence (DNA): TGTGCCATCAGTGATTGGATAGCAAACTACGAGCAGTACTTC.

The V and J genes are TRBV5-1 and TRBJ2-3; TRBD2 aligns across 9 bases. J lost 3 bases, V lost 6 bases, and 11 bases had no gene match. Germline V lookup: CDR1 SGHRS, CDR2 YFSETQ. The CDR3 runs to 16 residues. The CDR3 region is CASTPIAGVGTDTQYF. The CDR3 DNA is TGCGCCAGCACCCCCATAGCGGGGGTAGGGACAGATACGCAGTATTTT.

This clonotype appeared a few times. The chain's CDR3 is CSAPSGGVTDTQYF. The CDR3 DNA is TGCAGTGCCCCCAGCGGGGGGGTCACAGATACGCAGTATTTT. J is TRBJ2-3 and V is TRBV20-1; 10 nucleotides match TRBD2. The CDR3 covers 14 residues. V dropped 6 bases and J dropped 2; count of bases not matched to a gene: 5. Germline CDR1 reads DFQATT; CDR2 reads SNEGSKA (reference sequence).

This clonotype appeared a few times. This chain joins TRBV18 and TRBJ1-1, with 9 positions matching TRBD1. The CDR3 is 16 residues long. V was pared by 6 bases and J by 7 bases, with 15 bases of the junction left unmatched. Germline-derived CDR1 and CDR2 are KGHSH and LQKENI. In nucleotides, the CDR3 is TGTGCCAGCTCTCTTAACAGGGGGCGCGGGGGGAATGAAGCTTTCTTT. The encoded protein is CASSLNRGRGGNEAFF. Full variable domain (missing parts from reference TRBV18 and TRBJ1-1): NAGVMQNPRHLVRRRGQEARLRCSPMKGHSHVYWYRQLPEEGLKFMVYLQKENIIDESGMPKERFSAEFPKEGPSILRIQQVVRGDSAAYFCASSLNRGRGGNEAFFGQGTRLTVV.

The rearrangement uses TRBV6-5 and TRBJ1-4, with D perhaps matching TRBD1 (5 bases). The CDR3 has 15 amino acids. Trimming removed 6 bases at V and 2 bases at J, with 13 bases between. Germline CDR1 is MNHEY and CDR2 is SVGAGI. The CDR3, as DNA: TGTGCCAGCAGCGACTGGGGGGGGACTAATGAAAAACTGTTTTTT. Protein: CASSDWGGTNEKLFF.

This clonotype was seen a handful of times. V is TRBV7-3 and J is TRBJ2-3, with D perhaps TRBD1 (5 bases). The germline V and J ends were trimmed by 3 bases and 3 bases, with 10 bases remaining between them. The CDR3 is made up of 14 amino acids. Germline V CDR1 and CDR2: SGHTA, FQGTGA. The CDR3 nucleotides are TGTGCCAGCAGCTTTCCAGGGATGACAGATACGCAGTATTTT. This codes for CASSFPGMTDTQYF.

In nucleotides, the CDR3 is TGCGCCAGCAGCGGTGTAACGGGGGGTTTCGATGAGCAGTTCTTC. It specifies CASSGVTGGFDEQFF. This chain connects TRBV5-1 to TRBJ2-1, with TRBD2 identical over 7 bases. The germline V gene encodes CDR1 SGHRS and CDR2 YFSETQ. Trimming cost V 4 bases and J 8 bases; bases outside gene matches: 12. This CDR3 is built from 15 residues.

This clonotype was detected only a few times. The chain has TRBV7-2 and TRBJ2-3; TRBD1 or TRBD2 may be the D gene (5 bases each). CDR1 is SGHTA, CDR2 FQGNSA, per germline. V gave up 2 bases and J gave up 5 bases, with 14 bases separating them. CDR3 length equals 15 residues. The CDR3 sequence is CASSLTRGAGDTQYF. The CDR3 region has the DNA TGTGCCAGCAGCTTAACTCGAGGGGCAGGAGATACGCAGTATTTT.

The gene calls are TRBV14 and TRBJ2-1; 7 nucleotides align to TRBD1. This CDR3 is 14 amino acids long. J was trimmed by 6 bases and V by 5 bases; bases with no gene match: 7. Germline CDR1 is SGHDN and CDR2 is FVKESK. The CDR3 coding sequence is TGTGCCAGCAGCGAGAACAGGGGAACCAATGAGCAGTTCTTC. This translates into CASSENRGTNEQFF.

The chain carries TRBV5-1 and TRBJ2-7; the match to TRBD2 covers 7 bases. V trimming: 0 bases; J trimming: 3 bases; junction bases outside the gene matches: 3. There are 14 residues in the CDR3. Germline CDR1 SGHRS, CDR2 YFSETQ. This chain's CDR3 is CASSLGPSGYEQYF. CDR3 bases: TGCGCCAGCAGCTTGGGTCCTAGCGGCTACGAGCAGTACTTC.